These T cell receptor beta chains were read from a single sample in a study of CD8+CD57+ T cells in acquired aplastic anemia. TCRdb re-called the reads with MiXCR, one entry per CDR3 protein. The sample contains about 210,000 distinct CDR3 sequences, roughly 57% of which appear only once. Material: sorted CD4+, CD8+, or CD8+CD57+ T cells (not recorded which) from PBMCs. The receptors derive from a human donor in good health. Both conserved end residues are part of each CDR3. Part of the rows lack a size; the others show once, few, many or a class for expanded clones.

>TRBV15|-
CATSSDASGANVLTF
>TRBV2|-
CASSRQGGVTGELSF
>TRBV19|-
CASSMEDRVSPLHF
>TRBV20-1|-
CSAREDRANVLTF
>TRBV10-2|-
CASRRGRLNTEAFF
>TRBV19|-
CASRTTAGSNTGELFF
>TRBV6-1|-
CASSVTANTIYF
>TRBV29-1|-
CSGTGTSGNTIYF
>TRBV6-2/TRBV6-3|-
CASRLAGGQGEQYF
>TRBV20-1|-
CSVQSPKRGASYEQYF
>TRBV27|few
CASSSSLDPATNEKLFF
>TRBV19|-
CASEGARDQPQHF
>TRBV19|-
CASTSGTAEQYF
>TRBV20-1|many
CSARVPGRSYNEQFF
>TRBV6-6|-
CASGASGETQYF
>TRBV20-1|many
CSARDQAGPNTGELFF
>TRBV7-9|many
CASSLFTGMGQYGNTIYF